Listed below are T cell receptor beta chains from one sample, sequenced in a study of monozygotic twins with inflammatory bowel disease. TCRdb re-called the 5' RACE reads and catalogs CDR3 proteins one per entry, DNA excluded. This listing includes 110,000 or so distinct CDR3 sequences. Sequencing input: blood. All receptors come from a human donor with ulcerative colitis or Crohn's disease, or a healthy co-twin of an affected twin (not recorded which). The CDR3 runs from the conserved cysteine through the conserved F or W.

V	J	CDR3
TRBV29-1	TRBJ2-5	CSARRSKAETQYF
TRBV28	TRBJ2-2	CASSFTDFGELFF
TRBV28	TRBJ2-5	CASSVLTGEETQYF
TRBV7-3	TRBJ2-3	CASSPGTSRDTDTQYF
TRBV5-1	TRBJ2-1	CASSHQPTGPGYGNEQFF
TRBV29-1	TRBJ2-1	CSGGTSWSSYNEQFF
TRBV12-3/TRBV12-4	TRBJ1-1	CASSWSRVTEAFF
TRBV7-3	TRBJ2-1	CASSLLGFNEQFF
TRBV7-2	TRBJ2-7	CASTSGGLGTYEQYF
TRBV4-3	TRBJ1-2	CASSQGTPGRGGYGYTF
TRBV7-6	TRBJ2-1	CASSLPQWEGSFSYNEQFF
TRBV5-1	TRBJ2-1	CASSWGLAVGGDEQFF
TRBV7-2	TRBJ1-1	CASSLIAGQGITEAFF
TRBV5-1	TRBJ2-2	CASTVDRGGELFF
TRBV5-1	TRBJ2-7	CASSLTGLSSYEQYF
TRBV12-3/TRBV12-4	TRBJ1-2	CASSPGLYQGDGYTF
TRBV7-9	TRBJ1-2	CASSRAGVLPTWDGYTF
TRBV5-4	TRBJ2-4	CASSLGGGAKNIQYF
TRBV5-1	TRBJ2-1	CASSVQGEQFF
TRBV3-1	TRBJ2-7	CASSRTPTSFHEQYF
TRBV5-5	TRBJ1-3	CASSSGLSGNTIYF
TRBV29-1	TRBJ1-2	CSVEDLRDRELRAYYGYTF
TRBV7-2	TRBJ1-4	CASSFTSGVDEKLFF
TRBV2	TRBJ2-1	CASSETSGSRNEQFF
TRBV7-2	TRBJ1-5	CASSFSRGEGNQPQHF
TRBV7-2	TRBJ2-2	CASSFGYIVVGTGELFF
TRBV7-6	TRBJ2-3	CASSSIAPDTQYF